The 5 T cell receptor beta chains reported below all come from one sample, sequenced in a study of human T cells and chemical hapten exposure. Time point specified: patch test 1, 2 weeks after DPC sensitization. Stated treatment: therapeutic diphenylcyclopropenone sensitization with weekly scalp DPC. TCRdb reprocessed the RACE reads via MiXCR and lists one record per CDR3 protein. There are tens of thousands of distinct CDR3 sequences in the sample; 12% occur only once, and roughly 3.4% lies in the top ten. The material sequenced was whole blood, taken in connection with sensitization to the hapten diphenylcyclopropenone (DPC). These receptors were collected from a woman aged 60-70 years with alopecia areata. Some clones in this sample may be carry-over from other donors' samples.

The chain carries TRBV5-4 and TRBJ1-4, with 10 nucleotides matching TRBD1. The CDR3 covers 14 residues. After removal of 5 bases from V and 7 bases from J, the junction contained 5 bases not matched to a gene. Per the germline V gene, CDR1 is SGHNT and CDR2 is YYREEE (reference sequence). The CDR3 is CASRDGTGAEKLFF. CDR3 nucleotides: TGTGCCAGCAGGGACGGGACAGGGGCTGAAAAACTGTTTTTT.

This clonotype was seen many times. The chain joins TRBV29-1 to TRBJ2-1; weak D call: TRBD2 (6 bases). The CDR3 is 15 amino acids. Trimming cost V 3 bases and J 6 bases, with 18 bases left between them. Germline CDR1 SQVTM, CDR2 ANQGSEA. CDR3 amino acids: CSVDNNSGRGNEQFF. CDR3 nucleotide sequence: TGCAGCGTTGATAATAACAGTGGGCGGGGCAATGAGCAGTTCTTC.

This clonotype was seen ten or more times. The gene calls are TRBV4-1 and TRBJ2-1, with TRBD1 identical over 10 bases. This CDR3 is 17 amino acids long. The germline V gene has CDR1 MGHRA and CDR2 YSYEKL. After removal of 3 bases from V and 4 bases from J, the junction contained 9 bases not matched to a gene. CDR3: CASSHPRTGGIYNEQFF. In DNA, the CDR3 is TGCGCCAGCAGCCACCCCAGGACAGGGGGGATTTACAATGAGCAGTTCTTC.

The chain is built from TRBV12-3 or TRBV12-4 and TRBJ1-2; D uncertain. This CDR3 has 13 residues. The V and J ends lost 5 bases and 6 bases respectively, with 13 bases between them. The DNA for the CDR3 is TGTGCCAGCAGTCACCAGACACGTAATGGCTACACCTTC. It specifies CASSHQTRNGYTF.

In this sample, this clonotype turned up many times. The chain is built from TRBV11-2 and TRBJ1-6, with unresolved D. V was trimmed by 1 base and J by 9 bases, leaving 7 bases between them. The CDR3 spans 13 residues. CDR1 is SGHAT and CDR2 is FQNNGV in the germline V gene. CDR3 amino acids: CASSLVGFSPLHF. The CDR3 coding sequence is TGTGCCAGCAGCTTAGTGGGATTTTCACCCCTCCACTTT.